This entry lists 28 T cell receptor beta chains sequenced from one sample in a study of blood T cell repertoires in COVID-19. Assay used: immunoSEQ multiplex PCR; TCRdb lists only in-frame clones, some missing. The top ten hold 1.5% to 2% of the sample, which has about 280,000 clones, around 87% seen once. Sequencing input: PBMCs or T cells enriched from blood (not recorded which). The receptors shown here come from a woman between 18 and 29 years old with acute COVID-19.

The J gene is TRBJ2-7, the V gene TRBV18, with 10 bases lining up with TRBD2. CDR1 KGHSH and CDR2 LQKENI come from the germline V gene. V lost 2 bases, J lost 6 bases, and 7 bases stayed unmatched. This CDR3 comprises 15 residues. CDR3 region: CASSPVPSGSPEQYF. The CDR3 bases are TGTGCCAGCTCACCAGTCCCTAGCGGGAGCCCCGAGCAGTACTTC.

Details on this clone: Other DNA sequences from this sample encode an identical CDR3 as well. The V gene is TRBV5-1, the J gene TRBJ2-7; 8 bases are a match to TRBD1. CDR3 length: 12 amino acids. From germline, CDR1 is SGHRS and CDR2 YFSETQ. The V and J ends lost 4 bases and 3 bases, in that order; junction bases with no gene match: 0. CDR3 amino acids: CASSGQGYEQYF. CDR3 DNA: TGCGCCAGCAGCGGACAGGGCTACGAGCAGTACTTC.

The genes are TRBV3-1 (or the pseudogene TRBV3-2) and TRBJ2-2; weak D call: TRBD1 (7 bases). CDR1 is LGHDT and CDR2 is YNNKEL in the germline V gene (reference sequence). The CDR3 consists of 16 residues. The V gene lost 3 bases and the J gene lost 6 bases, with 17 bases spanning the gap. CDR3 region: CASSHGGGLGSGELFF. CDR3 nucleotides: TGTGCCAGCAGCCACGGAGGGGGCTTGGGGTCCGGGGAGCTGTTTTTT.

V is TRBV19 and J is TRBJ2-1; 8 bases are shared with TRBD1. Germline CDR1 and CDR2: LNHDA and SQIVND (reference sequence). Unmatched junction bases numbered 5, after V lost 4 bases and J lost 9 bases. CDR3 length equals 13 residues. CDR3 protein: CASSRAGGVEQFF. The CDR3 DNA is TGTGCCAGTAGTAGGGCAGGGGGCGTTGAGCAGTTCTTC.

The chain joins TRBV1 to TRBJ2-3; the DNA was not compared with TRBD1, the D call given in the table. TRBV1 is a pseudogene. The CDR3 contains 19 residues. In DNA, the CDR3 is TGCACCAGCAGCCAAGAAACCCCCAAATCCGGGACAGGGCGAGATACGCAGTATTTT. Its translation is CTSSQETPKSGTGRDTQYF.

In its sample, this clone was seen a few times. The chain uses TRBV4-2 and TRBJ2-1; 10 bases are a match to TRBD2. Germline CDR1 and CDR2: LGHNA and YNFKEQ. The J segment lost 8 bases and the V segment lost 0 bases, leaving 10 bases of the junction unmatched. The CDR3 totals 17 residues. CDR3 region: CASSQDLASGRKDEQFF. The CDR3, as DNA: TGTGCCAGCAGCCAAGATCTAGCTAGCGGGAGAAAGGATGAGCAGTTCTTC.

The gene calls are TRBV6-5 and TRBJ1-1; 7 bases agree with TRBD1. V shed 2 bases and J 1 base; nucleotides not matched to a gene: 4. This CDR3 region has 15 residues. CDR1 is MNHEY and CDR2 is SVGAGI in the germline V gene. DNA for the CDR3: TGTGCCAGCAGTTACGGGGACAGCCCGAACACTGAAGCTTTCTTT. As protein: CASSYGDSPNTEAFF.

Here the CDR3 reads CSVAPGQGARDTIYF. CDR3 DNA sequence: TGCAGCGTTGCCCCGGGACAGGGGGCGCGGGACACCATATATTTT. V is TRBV29-1 and J is TRBJ1-3; 12 bases map to TRBD1. The CDR3 sequence is 15 residues long. With V trimmed by 4 bases and J by 8 bases, 9 bases remained unmatched. Germline V gene sequence: CDR1 SQVTM, CDR2 ANQGSEA.

The chain joins TRBV28 to TRBJ1-1; D remains unclear. Germline V gene data show CDR1 as MDHEN and CDR2 as SYDVKM. The CDR3 runs 13 residues. V was shortened by 5 bases and J by 1 base, with 8 bases between the two germline ends. Here the CDR3 reads CASSVTGNTEAFF. CDR3 nucleotides: TGTGCCAGCAGTGTAACCGGGAACACTGAAGCTTTCTTT.

This sequence joins TRBV9 and TRBJ1-2, with TRBD1 as a possible D gene (5 bases). V lost 3 bases and J 7 bases, leaving 7 bases between the germline ends. Germline V gives CDR1 SGDLS, CDR2 YYNGEE. CDR3 size: 11 residues. This chain's CDR3 is CASSAQGGYTF. The CDR3 region has the DNA TGTGCCAGCAGCGCTCAGGGTGGCTACACCTTC.

The genes are TRBV15 and TRBJ1-4, with 9 bases matching TRBD1. The V gene end was trimmed by 4 bases and the J gene end by 9 bases; junction bases not matched to a gene: 18. The CDR3 runs to 18 residues. CDR1 LNHNV and CDR2 YYDKDF come from the germline V gene (reference sequence). The CDR3 reads CATSNTPGTGRWMKKLFF. The CDR3 nucleotides are TGTGCCACCAGCAACACGCCCGGGACAGGGAGGTGGATGAAAAAACTGTTTTTT.

This clone was picked up one time. The chain is built from TRBV5-1 and TRBJ2-1; no clear D. There are 14 residues in the CDR3. V was clipped by 0 bases and J by 8 bases, with 12 bases between them. From germline, CDR1 is SGHRS and CDR2 YFSETQ. For the CDR3, the DNA is TGCGCCAGCAGCTTGGCTCCCCCTAGGTATGAGCAGTTCTTC. Amino acid sequence: CASSLAPPRYEQFF.

The chain recombines TRBV4-1 with TRBJ2-7; 9 positions match TRBD1. This CDR3 is built from 15 residues. In germline, CDR1 is MGHRA, CDR2 YSYEKL. J lost 1 base, V lost 4 bases, and 5 bases had no gene match. In DNA, the CDR3 is TGCGCCAGCAGCCCACAGGGGGCCCCTTCCTACGAGCAGTACTTC. Translated: CASSPQGAPSYEQYF.

As to this clone: Other DNA sequences in the same sample also yield this CDR3. This chain connects TRBV18 to TRBJ2-2; TRBD2 is a possible D gene (6 bases). This CDR3 region has 14 residues. Germline values: CDR1 KGHSH, CDR2 LQKENI. V was pared by 4 bases and J by 0 bases, with 6 bases between. The CDR3 DNA reads TGTGCCAGCTCACGGGACTCGAACACCGGGGAGCTGTTTTTT. This encodes CASSRDSNTGELFF.

The chain carries TRBV6-5 and TRBJ2-7, with D tentatively TRBD2 (5 bases). The length of the CDR3 is 15 residues. V was pared by 7 bases and J by 0 bases, with 16 bases between. Germline V gene lookup returns CDR1 MNHEY and CDR2 SVGAGI. CDR3 sequence (DNA): TGTGCCAGCAAAACCAGCGGAGCAAGCTCCTACGAGCAGTACTTC. Translation: CASKTSGASSYEQYF.

This chain connects TRBV4-2 to TRBJ1-4; TRBD1 matches 7 bases. The J segment lost 4 bases and the V segment lost 3 bases, leaving 8 bases of the junction unmatched. Germline CDR1 is LGHNA and CDR2 is YNFKEQ. The CDR3 extends over 16 amino acids. This CDR3 reads CASSQATTGDNEKLFF. As DNA, the CDR3 is TGTGCCAGCAGCCAGGCAACAACAGGGGATAATGAAAAACTGTTTTTT.

The genes are TRBV18 and TRBJ1-4; TRBD1 matches at 8 bases. Looked up from germline, CDR1 is KGHSH and CDR2 is LQKENI. The J segment lost 3 bases and the V segment lost 3 bases, leaving 6 bases of the junction unmatched. There are 16 residues in the CDR3. The CDR3 spells CASSPPGGASNEKLFF. The CDR3, as DNA: TGTGCCAGCTCACCCCCAGGGGGCGCCTCTAATGAAAAACTGTTTTTT.

The rearrangement links TRBV28 to TRBJ2-2; TRBD1 matches 11 bases. The germline V gene has CDR1 MDHEN and CDR2 SYDVKM. After removal of 2 bases from V and 5 bases from J, the junction contained 19 bases not matched to a gene. The length of the CDR3 is 21 residues. The CDR3 DNA reads TGTGCCAGCAGTTTAATGGAAATGGGAGAGATGGACAGGGGGCGGACCGGGGAGCTGTTTTTT. Residues: CASSLMEMGEMDRGRTGELFF.

The chain links TRBV28 to TRBJ1-6; TRBD1 agrees at 12 bases. CDR1 is MDHEN, CDR2 SYDVKM, per germline. This CDR3 comprises 15 residues. Germline trimming cut 3 bases from V and 14 bases from J; bases unmatched to any gene: 8. Written as DNA, the CDR3 is TGTGCCAGCAGTTTGCCGGGGACAGGGGGCGATACCCTCCACTTT. Translating gives CASSLPGTGGDTLHF.

The chain carries TRBV7-2 and TRBJ1-1; D might be TRBD1 (6 bases). This CDR3 has 14 amino acids. Germline-derived CDR1 and CDR2 are SGHTA and FQGNSA. V lost 2 bases, J lost 2 bases, and 9 bases lay in between. In DNA form, the CDR3 reads TGTGCCAGCAGCTTACACAGGGTAAACACTGAAGCTTTCTTT. Residues: CASSLHRVNTEAFF.

The rearrangement links TRBV10-3 to TRBJ2-7; TRBD2 aligns across 7 bases. The CDR3 has 15 amino acids. Germline V gives CDR1 ENHRY, CDR2 SYGVKD. V shed 7 bases and J 2 bases; nucleotides not matched to a gene: 11. This CDR3 is CAINLRREYAYEQYF. DNA of the CDR3: TGTGCCATCAATCTCCGGCGGGAGTATGCCTACGAGCAGTACTTC.

V is TRBV7-3 and J is TRBJ2-1; D gene unclear. Per the germline V gene, CDR1 is SGHTA and CDR2 is FQGTGA. Deletions cut 2 bases from V and 13 bases from J, with 9 bases between. The CDR3 runs 11 residues. The CDR3 bases are TGTGCCAGCAGCTTAGGTGACATTCAGTTCTTC. Its protein product is CASSLGDIQFF. Together with reference TRBV7-3 and TRBJ2-1, the CDR3 gives the full variable domain: GAGVSQTPSNKVTEKGKYVELRCDPISGHTALYWYRQSLGQGPEFLIYFQGTGAADDSGLPNDRFFAVRPEGSVSTLKIQRTERGDSAVYLCASSLGDIQFFGPGTRLTVL.

This chain connects TRBV19 to TRBJ2-7; TRBD1 aligns across 7 bases. CDR1 and CDR2 from the germline V gene are LNHDA and SQIVND (reference sequence). The ends lost 5 bases at V and 0 bases at J; junction bases unmatched: 4. CDR3 size: 14 residues. CDR3 region: CASSDTGVSYEQYF. The CDR3 DNA is TGTGCCAGTAGTGATACAGGGGTCTCCTACGAGCAGTACTTC.

The chain recombines TRBV24-1 with TRBJ2-1; D may be TRBD2 (5 bases). This CDR3 region has 15 residues. With 1 base removed from V and 0 bases from J, the gap between germline ends came to 6 bases. The germline gives CDR1 KGHDR, CDR2 SFDVKD. DNA of the CDR3: TGTGCCACCAGTGATTTCGCGGGCTCCTACAATGAGCAGTTCTTC. Translated, it gives CATSDFAGSYNEQFF.

This chain connects TRBV7-8 to TRBJ1-4; 7 nucleotides agree with TRBD1. Germline CDR1 reads SGHVS; CDR2 reads FQNEAQ. V trimming: 0 bases; J trimming: 0 bases; junction bases outside the gene matches: 13. This CDR3 spans 20 amino acids. The CDR3 sequence is CASSLAISWGQPTTNEKLFF. The CDR3 coding sequence is TGTGCCAGCAGCTTAGCAATTTCTTGGGGACAGCCGACAACTAATGAAAAACTGTTTTTT. Full variable domain (outside the CDR3, taken from reference TRBV7-8 and TRBJ1-4): GAGVSQSPRYKVAKRGQDVALRCDPISGHVSLFWYQQALGQGPEFLTYFQNEAQLDKSGLPSDRFFAERPEGSVSTLKIQRTQQEDSAVYLCASSLAISWGQPTTNEKLFFGSGTQLSVL.

The table lists this clone with a count of one. The chain joins TRBV7-2 to TRBJ1-4; a possible D gene is TRBD1 (5 bases). The ends were cut back, 0 bases at V and 7 bases at J, with 9 bases in the middle. Germline CDR1 reads SGHTA; CDR2 reads FQGNSA. The CDR3 has 14 amino acids. The CDR3 bases are TGTGCCAGCAGCTTAGCGGGGCAGGGTGAAAAACTGTTTTTT. Translating gives CASSLAGQGEKLFF.

The chain employs TRBV7-9 and TRBJ1-1; D might be TRBD1 (5 bases). The CDR3 extends over 14 amino acids. V lost 1 base and J lost 5, with 11 bases in between. In germline, CDR1 is SEHNR, CDR2 FQNEAQ (reference sequence). Here the CDR3 reads CASSLEYRSTEAFF. The CDR3 region has the DNA TGTGCCAGCAGCTTAGAGTACAGGTCTACTGAAGCTTTCTTT.

This clone was counted ten times or more. The rearrangement joins TRBV7-9 to TRBJ1-2, with D tentatively TRBD1 (6 bases). This CDR3 comprises 15 residues. V was clipped by 5 bases and J by 3 bases, with 16 bases between them. Germline lookup yields CDR1 SEHNR and CDR2 FQNEAQ (reference sequence). In nucleotides, the CDR3 is TGTGCCAGCAGCCGGGGGGGCCGATATGACTATGGCTACACCTTC. This sequence encodes CASSRGGRYDYGYTF.